There are a few counts of the clone carrying this T cell receptor (beta chain). TCRdb ran MiXCR on the PCR reads and lists one entry per CDR3 protein. The sample has about 65,000 distinct CDR3 sequences, about a fifth seen once. The record originates from a study of molecular identifiers for immune sequencing clone quantification. Study background: Five aliquots were made in replicates from the RNA of about 20,000 or 100,000 naive CD8 cells, and four were sequenced.

The CDR3 spans 14 residues. The V segment lost 5 bases and the J segment 7 bases; nucleotides outside the gene matches: 7. CDR1 is SGHNT, CDR2 YENEEA, per germline. It was from roughly 20,000 to 1,000,000 sorted cells, with 10%, 30% or 50% RNA, that naive CD8 libraries came. CD8+CD4-CCR7+CD45RA+ cells were sorted as naive CD8 T cells. The TCR originated in a human donor in good health. Some libraries in this study had Jurkat cell RNA spiked in. Sequenced: naive CD8+ T cells from blood, with Jurkat cell RNA spiked in. Subset: FACS-sorted CD8+CD4-CCR7+CD45RA+ naive T cells. The gene calls are TRBV11-3 and TRBJ2-4; 8 bases map to TRBD2. The CDR3 loop is CASSPGTSKNIQYF. In DNA, the CDR3 is TGTGCCAGCAGCCCTGGGACTAGTAAGAACATTCAGTACTTC. Drawing the rest from reference TRBV11-3 and TRBJ2-4, the complete variable domain is EAGVVQSPRYKIIEKKQPVAFWCNPISGHNTLYWYLQNLGQGPELLIRYENEEAVDDSQLPKDRFSAERLKGVDSTLKIQPAELGDSAVYLCASSPGTSKNIQYFGAGTRLSVL.